This T cell receptor (beta chain) is from a study of PD-1 blockade in classical Hodgkin lymphoma. Study outcomes and limitations: Those starting nivolumab under 1 year post-ASCT were excluded. Baseline diversity was lower in partial responders and progressors than complete responders.

Sequencing was performed with immunoSEQ multiplex PCR; in TCRdb, only in-frame clones are kept and a portion is missing. The profile shows roughly 15,000 clones, approximately 64% of them singletons. In the case of this clone: The antigen is not known.

Relapse after autologous stem cell transplantation occurred in every patient, and brentuximab vedotin exposure varied. Best outcomes ranged across complete response, partial response and progressive disease. The TCR sequence derives from a human donor with classical Hodgkin lymphoma. This specimen consisted of peripheral blood mononuclear cells (PBMCs), obtained before the second cycle of nivolumab.

This CDR3 is CASSPPDRVGLYEQYF. CDR3 nucleotide sequence: TGTGCCAGCTCACCACCGGACAGGGTAGGTCTCTACGAGCAGTACTTC. The chain couples TRBV18 to TRBJ2-7; 8 bases agree with TRBD1. Germline values: CDR1 KGHSH, CDR2 LQKENI. There are 16 residues in the CDR3. Germline trimming cut 0 bases from V and 3 bases from J; bases unmatched to any gene: 7. The full variable domain, rest sourced from reference TRBV18 and TRBJ2-7, is NAGVMQNPRHLVRRRGQEARLRCSPMKGHSHVYWYRQLPEEGLKFMVYLQKENIIDESGMPKERFSAEFPKEGPSILRIQQVVRGDSAAYFCASSPPDRVGLYEQYFGPGTRLTVT.